These T cell receptor beta chains were read from a single sample in a study of memory CD4+ T cells and cytomegalovirus serostatus. Some clones are missing from TCRdb's copy, which holds only in-frame ones; the method was immunoSEQ multiplex PCR. Among about 52,000 clones, approximately 82% were seen once, and the ten largest hold approximately 1.9%. Sequenced material: memory CD4+ T cells from blood. The receptors shown here come from an adult in good health and CMV-seropositive. The CDR3 runs from the conserved cysteine through the conserved F or W. Fields, in order: clone size, D gene, J gene, V gene, CDR3 protein, CDR3 DNA. A D gene is named only where the DNA matches it firmly. Rows may omit the clone size; those that give it use once, few, many or a size class.

clone size: NA; D gene: NA; J gene: TRBJ2-1; V gene: TRBV30; CDR3 protein: CAWSVTSLGQFF; CDR3 DNA: TGTGCCTGGAGTGTAACGTCTCTGGGGCAGTTCTTC
clone size: NA; D gene: TRBD2; J gene: TRBJ2-2; V gene: TRBV28; CDR3 protein: CASSLSPRTSGSGGELFF; CDR3 DNA: TGTGCCAGCAGTTTAAGCCCACGGACTAGCGGGAGCGGTGGGGAGCTGTTTTTT
clone size: NA; D gene: NA; J gene: TRBJ2-5; V gene: TRBV9; CDR3 protein: CASSYNRAETQYF; CDR3 DNA: TGTGCCAGCAGTTACAACAGGGCAGAGACCCAGTACTTC
clone size: NA; D gene: NA; J gene: TRBJ1-6; V gene: TRBV6-1; CDR3 protein: CASSAGAFGSPLHF; CDR3 DNA: TGTGCCAGCAGCGCAGGGGCCTTCGGTTCACCCCTCCACTTT
clone size: NA; D gene: NA; J gene: TRBJ1-2; V gene: TRBV6-5; CDR3 protein: CASSYSQGRIYGYTF; CDR3 DNA: TGTGCCAGCAGTTACAGTCAGGGCCGTATCTATGGCTACACCTTC
clone size: NA; D gene: TRBD2; J gene: TRBJ2-7; V gene: TRBV18; CDR3 protein: CASSLTSGSYEQYF; CDR3 DNA: TGTGCCAGCTCGCTGACTAGCGGCTCCTACGAGCAGTACTTC
clone size: NA; D gene: NA; J gene: TRBJ1-1; V gene: TRBV4-1; CDR3 protein: CASSQEGLAYTEAFF; CDR3 DNA: TGCGCCAGCAGCCAAGAGGGGTTGGCGTACACTGAAGCTTTCTTT
clone size: NA; D gene: TRBD1; J gene: TRBJ1-4; V gene: TRBV18; CDR3 protein: CASSPTGREKLFF; CDR3 DNA: TGTGCCAGCTCGCCGACAGGGAGGGAAAAACTGTTTTTT
clone size: NA; D gene: TRBD2; J gene: TRBJ2-7; V gene: TRBV5-1; CDR3 protein: CASSLLASGTYEQYF; CDR3 DNA: TGCGCCAGCAGCTTGTTGGCTAGCGGAACCTACGAGCAGTACTTC
clone size: NA; D gene: TRBD1; J gene: TRBJ1-4; V gene: TRBV27; CDR3 protein: CAKTKTGDGEKLFF; CDR3 DNA: TGTGCCAAGACCAAAACAGGGGACGGGGAAAAACTGTTTTTT
clone size: NA; D gene: NA; J gene: TRBJ1-1; V gene: TRBV6-5; CDR3 protein: CASTLAGVNTEAFF; CDR3 DNA: TGTGCCAGCACCCTTGCGGGGGTGAACACTGAAGCTTTCTTT
clone size: NA; D gene: NA; J gene: TRBJ2-3; V gene: TRBV4-1; CDR3 protein: CASSPLGGRTDTQYF; CDR3 DNA: TGCGCCAGCAGCCCCCTTGGGGGCCGCACAGATACGCAGTATTTT
clone size: NA; D gene: NA; J gene: TRBJ2-1; V gene: TRBV29-1; CDR3 protein: CSGRDSRSPNEQFF; CDR3 DNA: TGCAGCGGTCGGGACTCCCGTTCCCCCAATGAGCAGTTCTTC
clone size: NA; D gene: NA; J gene: TRBJ2-2; V gene: TRBV29-1; CDR3 protein: CSVLKNTGELFF; CDR3 DNA: TGCAGCGTTCTTAAGAACACCGGGGAGCTGTTTTTT
clone size: NA; D gene: NA; J gene: TRBJ1-2; V gene: TRBV15; CDR3 protein: CATSRPEGPRGRGYTF; CDR3 DNA: TGTGCCACCAGCAGACCTGAGGGACCCAGAGGGCGAGGCTACACCTTC
clone size: NA; D gene: NA; J gene: TRBJ1-6; V gene: TRBV5-1; CDR3 protein: CASSLWGRTLDSPLHF; CDR3 DNA: TGCGCCAGCAGCTTGTGGGGGCGGACTTTGGATTCACCCCTCCACTTT
clone size: NA; D gene: TRBD2; J gene: TRBJ2-5; V gene: TRBV10-3; CDR3 protein: CAISQTSGGETQYF; CDR3 DNA: TGTGCCATCAGTCAGACTAGCGGGGGGGAGACCCAGTACTTC
clone size: NA; D gene: NA; J gene: TRBJ1-2; V gene: TRBV5-5; CDR3 protein: CASSLAPGRQSYGYTF; CDR3 DNA: TGTGCCAGCAGCTTGGCGCCAGGGCGACAGTCCTATGGCTACACCTTC
clone size: once; D gene: TRBD1; J gene: TRBJ2-7; V gene: TRBV6-1; CDR3 protein: CASTKGQGITYEQYF; CDR3 DNA: TGTGCCAGCACCAAGGGACAGGGGATCACCTACGAGCAGTACTTC
clone size: NA; D gene: TRBD1; J gene: TRBJ2-2; V gene: TRBV5-4; CDR3 protein: CASSPALGTGRTGGELFF; CDR3 DNA: TGTGCCAGCAGCCCCGCGCTTGGGACAGGGCGGACGGGCGGGGAGCTGTTTTTT
clone size: NA; D gene: TRBD1; J gene: TRBJ1-1; V gene: TRBV25-1; CDR3 protein: CASSDRGTLNTEAFF; CDR3 DNA: TGTGCCAGCAGTGACAGGGGGACTTTGAACACTGAAGCTTTCTTT
clone size: NA; D gene: NA; J gene: TRBJ1-1; V gene: TRBV5-1; CDR3 protein: CASSSASGTLTNTEAFF; CDR3 DNA: TGCGCCAGCAGCTCGGCTTCCGGGACTTTAACGAACACTGAAGCTTTCTTT
clone size: NA; D gene: TRBD2; J gene: TRBJ2-7; V gene: TRBV27; CDR3 protein: CASRGTSGSSYEQYF; CDR3 DNA: TGTGCCAGCCGCGGGACTAGCGGGTCCTCCTACGAGCAGTACTTC
clone size: NA; D gene: NA; J gene: TRBJ1-2; V gene: TRBV6-1; CDR3 protein: CASREADRNYGYTF; CDR3 DNA: TGTGCCAGCAGGGAAGCAGACAGAAACTATGGCTACACCTTC
clone size: NA; D gene: NA; J gene: TRBJ1-6; V gene: TRBV6-6; CDR3 protein: CASRRGDGINSPLHF; CDR3 DNA: TGTGCCAGCAGGCGAGGAGACGGGATCAATTCACCCCTCCACTTT
clone size: few; D gene: NA; J gene: TRBJ2-3; V gene: TRBV18; CDR3 protein: CASSPSGDTQYF; CDR3 DNA: TGTGCCAGCTCACCAAGTGGAGATACGCAGTATTTT
clone size: NA; D gene: TRBD1; J gene: TRBJ2-2; V gene: TRBV5-4; CDR3 protein: CASSADRVNTGELFF; CDR3 DNA: TGTGCCAGCAGCGCGGACAGGGTGAACACCGGGGAGCTGTTTTTT
clone size: NA; D gene: NA; J gene: TRBJ1-5; V gene: TRBV7-2; CDR3 protein: CASSLGAGNQPQHF; CDR3 DNA: TGTGCCAGCAGCTTAGGGGCAGGCAATCAGCCCCAGCATTTT
clone size: NA; D gene: NA; J gene: TRBJ2-5; V gene: TRBV7-2; CDR3 protein: CASSPRGAQETQYF; CDR3 DNA: TGTGCCAGCAGCCCGCGGGGAGCTCAAGAGACCCAGTACTTC
clone size: NA; D gene: NA; J gene: TRBJ1-6; V gene: TRBV5-6; CDR3 protein: CASSPLVSPLHF; CDR3 DNA: TGTGCCAGCAGCCCCTTGGTTTCACCCCTCCACTTT
clone size: NA; D gene: TRBD2; J gene: TRBJ2-5; V gene: TRBV6-1; CDR3 protein: CASSELAGGPKTQYF; CDR3 DNA: TGTGCCAGCAGTGAACTAGCGGGAGGGCCGAAGACCCAGTACTTC
clone size: NA; D gene: TRBD1; J gene: TRBJ1-4; V gene: TRBV14; CDR3 protein: CASSSTQGANEKLFF; CDR3 DNA: TGTGCCAGCAGCAGTACCCAGGGGGCTAATGAAAAACTGTTTTTT
clone size: once; D gene: NA; J gene: TRBJ2-7; V gene: TRBV9; CDR3 protein: CASSPHVRDRSYEQYF; CDR3 DNA: TGTGCCAGCAGCCCACACGTTCGGGACCGGTCCTACGAGCAGTACTTC
clone size: NA; D gene: NA; J gene: TRBJ2-1; V gene: TRBV11-2; CDR3 protein: CASSLAGVYNEQFF; CDR3 DNA: TGTGCCAGCAGCTTAGCAGGGGTCTACAATGAGCAGTTCTTC
clone size: NA; D gene: TRBD2; J gene: TRBJ2-3; V gene: TRBV5-1; CDR3 protein: CASSSQNSGRGGQYF; CDR3 DNA: TGCGCCAGCAGCTCACAAAACTCGGGGAGGGGCGGGCAGTATTTT